The 27 T cell receptor beta chains listed next were all sequenced from one sample in a study of CD8 T cells in ankylosing spondylitis. Study results and limitations: Ankylosing spondylitis blood seemed to carry a telltale TCR beta motif made of roughly eight highly homologous variants.

TCRdb processed the 5' RACE reads anew with MiXCR; each CDR3 protein has one entry. The table shows more than 250,000 distinct CDR3 sequences, with less than 9.5% occurring only once. Antigens of these TCRs are unknown. Material: blood, either unsorted or a sorted T cell fraction (not recorded which). The origin of the receptors is a male donor with ankylosing spondylitis.

This clonotype has at least ten counts. The chain is built from TRBV7-8 and TRBJ2-7; D not certain. The CDR3 is 11 amino acids. Germline V gene sequence: CDR1 SGHVS, CDR2 FQNEAQ. V was clipped by 0 bases and J by 5 bases, with 2 bases between them. The CDR3 nucleotides are TGTGCCAGCAGCTTAGCCCACGAGCAGTACTTC. It codes for CASSLAHEQYF. The full variable domain, completed using reference TRBV7-8 and TRBJ2-7, is GAGVSQSPRYKVAKRGQDVALRCDPISGHVSLFWYQQALGQGPEFLTYFQNEAQLDKSGLPSDRFFAERPEGSVSTLKIQRTQQEDSAVYLCASSLAHEQYFGPGTRLTVT.

This clonotype has more than one count but fewer than ten. The chain couples TRBV12-3 or TRBV12-4 to TRBJ1-6; D uncertain. The CDR3 extends over 13 amino acids. V lost 6 bases and J 5 bases, leaving 8 bases between the germline ends. The CDR3 is CASRDLNNSPLHF. Written as DNA, the CDR3 is TGTGCCAGCAGGGACCTTAATAATTCACCCCTCCACTTT.

The chain has TRBV3-1 and TRBJ1-2; possible D gene TRBD1, 5 bases. CDR3 length equals 13 residues. V gave up 0 bases and J gave up 8 bases, with 10 bases separating them. Looked up from germline, CDR1 is LGHDT and CDR2 is YNNKEL (reference sequence). CDR3 residues: CASSQETVRGYTF. The CDR3 DNA sequence: TGTGCCAGCAGCCAAGAGACAGTTCGGGGCTACACCTTC. The complete variable domain, with remaining parts taken from reference TRBV3-1 and TRBJ1-2, reads DTAVSQTPKYLVTQMGNDKSIKCEQNLGHDTMYWYKQDSKKFLKIMFSYNNKELIINETVPNRFSPKSPDKAHLNLHINSLELGDSAVYFCASSQETVRGYTFGSGTRLTVV.

This clonotype was found a few times. J is TRBJ2-3 and V is TRBV5-1; the D gene could be TRBD1 or TRBD2 (6 bases each). Trimming removed 0 bases from V and 0 bases from J, with 11 bases in between. Germline lookup yields CDR1 SGHRS and CDR2 YFSETQ. This CDR3 region has 16 residues. The CDR3 is CASSLEGGSSTDTQYF. The CDR3 DNA follows: TGCGCCAGCAGCTTGGAGGGGGGATCTAGCACAGATACGCAGTATTTT.

The chain is built from TRBV7-9 and TRBJ1-5; the D gene is possibly TRBD1 (5 bases). Germline V lookup: CDR1 SEHNR, CDR2 FQNEAQ (reference sequence). V was shortened by 5 bases and J by 4 bases, with 15 bases between the two germline ends. The CDR3 spans 15 residues. The CDR3 region is CASSPALGGNQPQHF. As DNA, the CDR3 is TGTGCCAGCAGCCCAGCTCTGGGGGGTAATCAGCCCCAGCATTTT.

This clonotype was found many times. The V and J genes are TRBV9 and TRBJ1-5; TRBD1 matches 11 bases. The CDR3 consists of 18 residues. J gave up 1 base and V 0 bases, and 6 bases lay outside the gene matches. Germline CDR1 and CDR2: SGDLS and YYNGEE. CDR3 sequence reads: CASSVGTGGGGSNQPQHF. The CDR3 nucleotides are TGTGCCAGCAGCGTAGGGACAGGGGGCGGGGGGAGCAATCAGCCCCAGCATTTT.

This clonotype was recorded a few times. J is TRBJ2-3 and V is TRBV6-1; D ambiguous. V shed 9 bases and J shed 2 bases, with 15 bases lying between them. Germline V gene data show CDR1 as MNHNS and CDR2 as SASEGT. The CDR3 consists of 14 residues. CDR3 sequence: CASTQQPFTDTQYF. The CDR3 DNA reads TGTGCCAGTACTCAACAGCCCTTCACAGATACGCAGTATTTT.

The genes are TRBV18 and TRBJ2-1; 7 nucleotides match TRBD2. CDR1 KGHSH and CDR2 LQKENI come from the germline V gene. Unmatched junction bases numbered 6, after V lost 1 base and J lost 0 bases. The CDR3 covers 17 residues. CDR3 nucleotide sequence: TGTGCCAGCTCACCACAGTCGGGCGGGAGCTCCTACAATGAGCAGTTCTTC. Its translation: CASSPQSGGSSYNEQFF.

This clonotype has more than one count but fewer than ten. V and J are TRBV24-1 and TRBJ2-1, with TRBD2 matching 8 bases. This CDR3 is built from 18 residues. Germline lookup yields CDR1 KGHDR and CDR2 SFDVKD. Losses at the gene ends were 9 bases for V and 6 bases for J; bases not matched to a gene: 21. CDR3 sequence reads: CATEPGLVSLGMSNEQFF. The CDR3 DNA reads TGTGCCACCGAACCGGGACTAGTAAGTTTGGGGATGAGCAATGAGCAGTTCTTC.

CDR3 coding DNA: TGTGCCAGCAGCTTATCCCGGCACCTGTGGAATGAAGCTTTCTTT. It encodes CASSLSRHLWNEAFF. This chain links TRBV7-9 with TRBJ1-1; D gene unclear. V lost 2 bases to trimming and J lost 7 bases, with 17 bases between them. The CDR3 has 15 residues. Germline CDR1 SEHNR, CDR2 FQNEAQ (reference sequence). Based on the CDR3 plus reference TRBV7-9 and TRBJ1-1, the full variable domain is DTGVSQNPRHKITKRGQNVTFRCDPISEHNRLYWYRQTLGQGPEFLTYFQNEAQLEKSRLLSDRFSAERPKGSFSTLEIQRTEQGDSAMYLCASSLSRHLWNEAFFGQGTRLTVV.

V is TRBV7-8 and J is TRBJ1-6; 8 nucleotides line up with TRBD1. V shed 7 bases, J shed 8 bases, and the junction held 7 bases outside the gene matches. The CDR3 has 14 residues. Per germline, CDR1 SGHVS and CDR2 FQNEAQ. CDR3 loop: CASTPNRGDSPLHF. The CDR3 nucleotides are TGTGCCAGCACCCCGAACAGGGGGGATTCACCCCTCCACTTT.

This clonotype showed up many times. V is TRBV4-1 and J is TRBJ2-1; 11 nucleotides match TRBD2. This CDR3 has 17 residues. Trimming cost V 1 base and J 8 bases; bases outside gene matches: 10. Germline V gene lookup returns CDR1 MGHRA and CDR2 YSYEKL. The CDR3 loop is CASSQAVTSGSRDEQFF. The CDR3 DNA reads as TGCGCCAGCAGCCAAGCCGTCACTAGCGGGAGTCGCGATGAGCAGTTCTTC.

This clonotype has a count of ten or more. This chain connects TRBV12-3 or TRBV12-4 to TRBJ2-7, with 10 bases matching TRBD2. This CDR3 spans 17 amino acids. J gave up 3 bases and V 4 bases, and 12 bases lay outside the gene matches. This CDR3 is CASSSTGLAGVFYEQYF. In DNA, the CDR3 is TGTGCCAGCAGTTCCACGGGTCTAGCGGGGGTATTCTACGAGCAGTACTTC.

This clonotype was picked up many times. This rearrangement joins TRBV5-1 to TRBJ2-2; 8 nucleotides agree with TRBD1. This CDR3 region has 14 residues. Germline V CDR1 and CDR2: SGHRS, YFSETQ. The V segment lost 6 bases and the J segment 3 bases; nucleotides outside the gene matches: 4. The CDR3 DNA follows: TGCGCCAGCAAGGACAGGGATGACACCGGGGAGCTGTTTTTT. Translating gives CASKDRDDTGELFF.

The chain employs TRBV30 and TRBJ1-2; D is ambiguous. CDR1 and CDR2 from the germline V gene are GTSNPN and SVGIG (reference sequence). V dropped 5 bases and J dropped 2 bases, with 9 bases sitting between them. The CDR3 loop spans 12 amino acids. CDR3 sequence reads: CAWGEFNYGYTF. As DNA, the CDR3 is TGTGCCTGGGGAGAGTTCAACTATGGCTACACCTTC.

This clonotype turned up a few times. The V and J genes are TRBV15 and TRBJ2-1; 7 nucleotides match TRBD2. The V segment lost 4 bases and the J segment 9 bases; nucleotides outside the gene matches: 21. The CDR3 is 18 amino acids. Germline lookup yields CDR1 LNHNV and CDR2 YYDKDF (reference sequence). CDR3 sequence: CATSTSLGAGSVDSEQFF. The CDR3 coding sequence is TGTGCCACCAGCACCAGCCTCGGAGCGGGATCGGTGGATAGTGAGCAGTTCTTC. The full variable domain, completed using reference TRBV15 and TRBJ2-1, is DAMVIQNPRYQVTQFGKPVTLSCSQTLNHNVMYWYQQKSSQAPKLLFHYYDKDFNNEADTPDNFQSRRPNTSFCFLDIRSPGLGDTAMYLCATSTSLGAGSVDSEQFFGPGTRLTVL.

J is TRBJ2-5 and V is TRBV11-3; no firm D call. Trimming removed 2 bases at V and 4 bases at J, with 14 bases between. Per the germline V gene, CDR1 is SGHNT and CDR2 is YENEEA. The CDR3 length is 15 residues. Here the CDR3 DNA reads TGTGCCAGCAGCTTATTAGCTTTGTACGGAGAGACCCAGTACTTC. Protein product: CASSLLALYGETQYF.

The gene calls are TRBV3-1 and TRBJ2-5, with 12 bases aligning to TRBD2. The CDR3 contains 14 residues. Germline assignment: CDR1 LGHDT and CDR2 YNNKEL (reference sequence). J gave up 9 bases and V 4 bases, and 6 bases lay outside the gene matches. The CDR3 DNA is TGTGCCAGCAGCCTAAGACTAGCGGGAGTTCCCCAGTACTTC. Encoded protein: CASSLRLAGVPQYF.

The rearrangement joins TRBV9 to TRBJ2-2; a weak D match, TRBD1 (6 bases). The CDR3 extends over 15 amino acids. V was trimmed by 5 bases and J by 4 bases, leaving 15 bases between them. In germline, CDR1 is SGDLS, CDR2 YYNGEE. The CDR3 DNA follows: TGTGCCAGCAGTGCCGGGACATTCCTCACCGGGGAGCTGTTTTTT. It encodes CASSAGTFLTGELFF.

This clonotype has a count of ten or more. The chain uses TRBV25-1 and TRBJ2-1, with TRBD1 matching over 8 bases. Germline values: CDR1 MGHDK, CDR2 SYGVNS. After removal of 6 bases from V and 5 bases from J, the junction contained 3 bases not matched to a gene. The CDR3 is 13 residues long. The CDR3 DNA reads as TGTGCCAGCAGGGGGACAGGTCACAATGAGCAGTTCTTC. Translating it yields CASRGTGHNEQFF. Looking up the rest from reference TRBV25-1 and TRBJ2-1 gives the full variable domain: EADIYQTPRYLVIGTGKKITLECSQTMGHDKMYWYQQDPGMELHLIHYSYGVNSTEKGDLSSESTVSRIRTEHFPLTLESARPSHTSQYLCASRGTGHNEQFFGPGTRLTVL.

The rearrangement uses TRBV2 and TRBJ1-4; D ambiguous. Trimming took off 4 bases at V and 4 bases at J, with 7 bases between the two ends. This CDR3 is 13 amino acids long. CDR1 and CDR2 (germline): SNHLY, FYNNEI. This chain's CDR3 is CASSALDNEKLFF. The CDR3 nucleotides read TGTGCCAGCAGTGCGTTAGATAATGAAAAACTGTTTTTT. Combining the CDR3 with reference TRBV2 and TRBJ1-4 gives the whole variable domain EPEVTQTPSHQVTQMGQEVILRCVPISNHLYFYWYRQILGQKVEFLVSFYNNEISEKSEIFDDQFSVERPDGSNFTLKIRSTKLEDSAMYFCASSALDNEKLFFGSGTQLSVL.

There are a few counts of this clonotype. The V call is TRBV4-1, the J call TRBJ1-5; D possibly corresponds to TRBD1 (6 bases). The CDR3 spans 15 residues. V gave up 3 bases and J gave up 8 bases, with 17 bases separating them. The germline gives CDR1 MGHRA, CDR2 YSYEKL. The CDR3 sequence is CASSHEGTPLEPQHF. The CDR3 DNA sequence: TGCGCCAGCAGCCATGAAGGGACACCTTTGGAGCCCCAGCATTTT.

The genes are TRBV7-9 and TRBJ1-1, with TRBD1 matching 10 bases. The germline V gene encodes CDR1 SEHNR and CDR2 FQNEAQ (reference sequence). J gave up 5 bases and V 1 base, and 10 bases lay outside the gene matches. The CDR3 covers 17 residues. The CDR3, as DNA: TGTGCCAGCAGCTTAGAGCCGGGACAGGGGACGAGGACTGAAGCTTTCTTT. It specifies CASSLEPGQGTRTEAFF.

This clonotype was counted between two and nine times. The gene calls are TRBV20-1 and TRBJ2-7, with D possibly TRBD2 on 5 matching bases. CDR1 is DFQATT and CDR2 is SNEGSKA in the germline V gene (reference sequence). Deletions cut 6 bases from V and 4 bases from J, with 10 bases between. CDR3 length: 11 residues. The CDR3 sequence is CSAERRYEQYF. Written as DNA, the CDR3 is TGCAGTGCCGAGCGGAGGTACGAGCAGTACTTC.

This clonotype was detected only a few times. The V call is TRBV11-2, the J call TRBJ2-2, with D perhaps TRBD2 (6 bases). With 5 bases removed from V and 3 bases from J, the gap between germline ends came to 16 bases. CDR1 and CDR2 (germline): SGHAT, FQNNGV. The length of the CDR3 is 16 residues. In DNA form, the CDR3 reads TGTGCCAGCAGCATGACGCGGGACCGATACACCGGGGAGCTGTTTTTT. It specifies CASSMTRDRYTGELFF.

This rearrangement joins TRBV7-8 to TRBJ1-1; a possible D gene is TRBD1 (6 bases). V was shortened by 2 bases and J by 4 bases, with 11 bases between the two germline ends. Germline V lookup: CDR1 SGHVS, CDR2 FQNEAQ. The CDR3 consists of 14 residues. The CDR3 DNA follows: TGTGCCAGCAGCTTAAGCGACAGGAGCACTGAAGCTTTCTTT. It encodes CASSLSDRSTEAFF.

This clonotype was seen more than once but under ten times. The CDR3 DNA is TGCGCCAGCACCAACCTAGCGGCAGGGGGCTTGGGCACTGAAGCTTTCTTT. Translating gives CASTNLAAGGLGTEAFF. The V and J genes are TRBV4-1 and TRBJ1-1; TRBD1 aligns across 8 bases. Germline V lookup: CDR1 MGHRA, CDR2 YSYEKL. The CDR3 contains 17 residues. V dropped 7 bases and J dropped 4; count of bases not matched to a gene: 17.